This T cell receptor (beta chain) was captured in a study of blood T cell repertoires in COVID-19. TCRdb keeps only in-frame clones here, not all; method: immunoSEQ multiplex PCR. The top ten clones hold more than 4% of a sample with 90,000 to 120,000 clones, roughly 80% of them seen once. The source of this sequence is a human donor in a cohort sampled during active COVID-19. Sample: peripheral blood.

CDR3 amino acids: CASRLGLAGIGDTGELFF. CDR3 in DNA: TGTGCCAGCCGACTGGGACTAGCGGGAATCGGGGACACCGGGGAGCTGTTTTTT. This chain uses TRBV27 with TRBJ2-2; TRBD2 aligns across 13 bases. With V trimmed by 8 bases and J by 3 bases, 12 bases remained unmatched. The CDR3 has 18 amino acids. Germline loops: CDR1 MNHEY, CDR2 SMNVEV (reference sequence).